This T cell receptor beta chain comes out of a study of T cell repertoires in cytomegalovirus infection. Whole-study context: Through public TCR beta signatures, both CMV infection and matching HLA type were indicated. General study points: Of the TCR beta families, the public ones yielded a cumulative frequency that identified carriers of CMV plus the relevant HLA. In two of eight donors, the top clonotype was HLA-C-restricted CMV-specific.

TCRdb passed the reads through MiXCR, listing each CDR3 protein once. The sample records 70,000 or so distinct CDR3 sequences, around 28% being singletons. This CDR3 has 15 amino acids. Germline CDR1 reads LGHNA; CDR2 reads YNFKEQ. The V gene lost 0 bases and the J gene lost 3 bases, with 11 bases spanning the gap. This clonotype was detected once. Its specificity is not known. The chain employs TRBV4-2 and TRBJ1-1; D not resolved. The receptor was derived from a human donor in good health (CMV status not recorded). Some clones in this sample may be carry-over from other donors' samples. The material was CD8+ T cells from cultured PBMCs, obtained from culture after CMV antigen stimulation. In nucleotides, the CDR3 is TGTGCCAGCAGCCAAGAAGGTCGAGAGGACACTGAAGCTTTCTTT. It translates to CASSQEGREDTEAFF.